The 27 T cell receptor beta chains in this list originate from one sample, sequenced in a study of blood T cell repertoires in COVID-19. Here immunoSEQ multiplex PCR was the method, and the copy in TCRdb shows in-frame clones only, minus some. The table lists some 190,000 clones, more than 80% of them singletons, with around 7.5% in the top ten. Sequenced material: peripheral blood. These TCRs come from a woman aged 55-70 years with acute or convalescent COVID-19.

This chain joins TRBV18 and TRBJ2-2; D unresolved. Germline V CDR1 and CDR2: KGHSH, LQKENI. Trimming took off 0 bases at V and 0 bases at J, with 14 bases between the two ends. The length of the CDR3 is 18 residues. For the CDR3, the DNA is TGTGCCAGCTCACCACCGTATCCTGCGAGCGCGAACACCGGGGAGCTGTTTTTT. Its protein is CASSPPYPASANTGELFF.

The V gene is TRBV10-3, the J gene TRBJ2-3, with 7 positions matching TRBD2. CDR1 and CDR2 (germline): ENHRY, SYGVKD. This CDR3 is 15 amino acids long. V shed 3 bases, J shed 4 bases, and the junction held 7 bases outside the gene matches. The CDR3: CAISEMRGGADTQYF. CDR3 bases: TGTGCCATCAGTGAAATGCGGGGAGGGGCAGATACGCAGTATTTT.

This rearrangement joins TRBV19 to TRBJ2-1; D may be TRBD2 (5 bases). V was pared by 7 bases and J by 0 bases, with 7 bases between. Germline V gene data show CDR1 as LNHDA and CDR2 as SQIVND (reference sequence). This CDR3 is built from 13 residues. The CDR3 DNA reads TGTGCCAGTAATAGCGCCTCCTACAATGAGCAGTTCTTC. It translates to CASNSASYNEQFF.

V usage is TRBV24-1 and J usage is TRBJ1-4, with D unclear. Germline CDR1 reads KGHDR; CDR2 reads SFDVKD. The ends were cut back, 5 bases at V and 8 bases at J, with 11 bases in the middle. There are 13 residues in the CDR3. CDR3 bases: TGTGCCACCAGTGGTCTGATAGAGGAAAAACTGTTTTTT. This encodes CATSGLIEEKLFF.

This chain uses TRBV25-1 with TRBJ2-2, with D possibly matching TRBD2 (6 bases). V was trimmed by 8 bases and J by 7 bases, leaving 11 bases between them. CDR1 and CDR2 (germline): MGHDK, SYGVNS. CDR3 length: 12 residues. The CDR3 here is CASGTGVGELFF. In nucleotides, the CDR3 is TGTGCCAGCGGAACGGGGGTCGGGGAGCTGTTTTTT.

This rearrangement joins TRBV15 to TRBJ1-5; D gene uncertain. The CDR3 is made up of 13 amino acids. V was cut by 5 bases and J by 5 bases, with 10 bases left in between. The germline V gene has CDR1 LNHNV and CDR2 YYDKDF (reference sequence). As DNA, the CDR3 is TGTGCCACCAGCGGAGGAGTAGATCAGCCCCAGCATTTT. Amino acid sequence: CATSGGVDQPQHF.

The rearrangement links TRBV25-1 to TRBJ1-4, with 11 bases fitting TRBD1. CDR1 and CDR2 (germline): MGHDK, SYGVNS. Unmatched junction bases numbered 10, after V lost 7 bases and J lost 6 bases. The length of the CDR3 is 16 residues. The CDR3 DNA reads TGTGCCAGCAAACCCGAGTTGGGACAGGGGGATGAAAAACTGTTTTTT. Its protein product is CASKPELGQGDEKLFF.

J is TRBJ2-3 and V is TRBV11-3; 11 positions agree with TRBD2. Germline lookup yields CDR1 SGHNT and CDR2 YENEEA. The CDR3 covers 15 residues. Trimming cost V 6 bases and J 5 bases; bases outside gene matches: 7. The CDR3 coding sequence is TGTGCCAGCAGTCAACTAGCGGGAGTGTTAGATACGCAGTATTTT. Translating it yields CASSQLAGVLDTQYF.

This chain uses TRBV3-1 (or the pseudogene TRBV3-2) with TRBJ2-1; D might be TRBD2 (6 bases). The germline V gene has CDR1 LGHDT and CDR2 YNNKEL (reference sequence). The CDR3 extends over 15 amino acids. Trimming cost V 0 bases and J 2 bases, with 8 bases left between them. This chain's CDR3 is CASSQDGSPYNEQFF. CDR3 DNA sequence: TGTGCCAGCAGCCAAGACGGGAGCCCCTACAATGAGCAGTTCTTC.

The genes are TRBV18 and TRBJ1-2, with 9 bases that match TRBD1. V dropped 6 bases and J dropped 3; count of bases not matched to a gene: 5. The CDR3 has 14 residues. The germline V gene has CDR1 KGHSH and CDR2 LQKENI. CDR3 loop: CASSQTGGDYGYTF. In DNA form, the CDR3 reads TGTGCCAGCTCGCAGACAGGGGGAGACTATGGCTACACCTTC.

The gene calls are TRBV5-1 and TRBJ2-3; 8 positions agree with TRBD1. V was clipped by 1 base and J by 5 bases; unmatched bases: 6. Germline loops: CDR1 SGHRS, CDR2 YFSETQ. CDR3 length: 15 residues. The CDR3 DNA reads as TGCGCCAGCAGCTTGTACGGACAGGGTAAAGATACGCAGTATTTT. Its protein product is CASSLYGQGKDTQYF.

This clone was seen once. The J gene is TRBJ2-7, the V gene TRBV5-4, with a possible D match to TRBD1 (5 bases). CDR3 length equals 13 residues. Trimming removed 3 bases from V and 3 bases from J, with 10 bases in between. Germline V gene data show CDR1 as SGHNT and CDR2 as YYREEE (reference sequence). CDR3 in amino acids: CASSSDNRYEQYF. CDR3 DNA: TGTGCCAGCAGCTCGGACAACCGCTACGAGCAGTACTTC.

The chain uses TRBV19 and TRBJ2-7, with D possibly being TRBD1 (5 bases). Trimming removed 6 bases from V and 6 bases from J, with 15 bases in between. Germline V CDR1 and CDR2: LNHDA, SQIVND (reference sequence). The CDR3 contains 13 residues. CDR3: CASSRVWLGEQYF. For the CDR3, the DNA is TGTGCCAGTAGCAGGGTTTGGTTGGGCGAGCAGTACTTC.

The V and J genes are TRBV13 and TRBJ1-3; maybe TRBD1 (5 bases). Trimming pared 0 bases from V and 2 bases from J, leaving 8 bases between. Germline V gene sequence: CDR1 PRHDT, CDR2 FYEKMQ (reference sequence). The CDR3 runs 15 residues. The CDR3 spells CASSLGATAGNTIYF. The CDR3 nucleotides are TGTGCCAGCAGCTTAGGCGCGACAGCTGGAAACACCATATATTTT.

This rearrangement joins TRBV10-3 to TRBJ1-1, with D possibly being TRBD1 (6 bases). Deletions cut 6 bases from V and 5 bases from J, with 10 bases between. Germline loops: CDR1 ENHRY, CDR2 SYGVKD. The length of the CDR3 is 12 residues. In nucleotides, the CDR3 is TGTGCCATCAGCGCAGGGGAGACTGAAGCTTTCTTT. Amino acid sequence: CAISAGETEAFF.

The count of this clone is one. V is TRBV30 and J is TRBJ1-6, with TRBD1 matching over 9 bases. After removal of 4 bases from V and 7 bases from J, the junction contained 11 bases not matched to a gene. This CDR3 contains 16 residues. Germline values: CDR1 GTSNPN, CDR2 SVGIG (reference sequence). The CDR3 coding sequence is TGTGCCTGGATGCCCATCTCCGGGACAGGGAATTCACCCCTCCACTTT. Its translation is CAWMPISGTGNSPLHF.

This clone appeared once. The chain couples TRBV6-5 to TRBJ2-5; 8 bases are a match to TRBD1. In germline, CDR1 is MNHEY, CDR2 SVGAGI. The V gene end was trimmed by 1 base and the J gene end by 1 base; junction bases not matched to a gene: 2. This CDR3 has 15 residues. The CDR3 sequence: CASSYFGQGQETQYF. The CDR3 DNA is TGTGCCAGCAGTTACTTCGGACAGGGCCAAGAGACCCAGTACTTC.

Here the CDR3 reads CASSPTQGAGTQYF. The CDR3 DNA reads TGTGCCAGTAGTCCGACGCAGGGGGCAGGGACCCAGTACTTC. This chain links TRBV19 with TRBJ2-5; 8 bases are a match to TRBD1. Germline trimming cut 5 bases from V and 7 bases from J; bases unmatched to any gene: 9. CDR1 is LNHDA and CDR2 is SQIVND in the germline V gene (reference sequence). This CDR3 is built from 14 residues.

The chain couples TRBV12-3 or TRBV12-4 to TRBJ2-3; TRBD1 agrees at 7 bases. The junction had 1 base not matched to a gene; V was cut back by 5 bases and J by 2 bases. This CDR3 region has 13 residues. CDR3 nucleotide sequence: TGTGCCAGCAGTACAGGGGTCACAGATACGCAGTATTTT. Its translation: CASSTGVTDTQYF.

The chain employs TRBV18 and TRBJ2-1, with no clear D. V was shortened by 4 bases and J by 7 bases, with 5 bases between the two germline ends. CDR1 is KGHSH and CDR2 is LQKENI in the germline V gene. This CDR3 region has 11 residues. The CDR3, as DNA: TGTGCCAGCTCACGTGAGAATGAGCAGTTCTTC. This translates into CASSRENEQFF. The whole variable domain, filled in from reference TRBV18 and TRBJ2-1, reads NAGVMQNPRHLVRRRGQEARLRCSPMKGHSHVYWYRQLPEEGLKFMVYLQKENIIDESGMPKERFSAEFPKEGPSILRIQQVVRGDSAAYFCASSRENEQFFGPGTRLTVL.

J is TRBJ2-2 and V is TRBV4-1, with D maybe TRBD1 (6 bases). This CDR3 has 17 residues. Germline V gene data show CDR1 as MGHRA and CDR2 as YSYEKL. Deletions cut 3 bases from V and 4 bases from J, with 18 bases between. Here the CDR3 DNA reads TGCGCCAGCAGCCAGACGGGGACAATAAGGGGCACCGGGGAGCTGTTTTTT. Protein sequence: CASSQTGTIRGTGELFF.

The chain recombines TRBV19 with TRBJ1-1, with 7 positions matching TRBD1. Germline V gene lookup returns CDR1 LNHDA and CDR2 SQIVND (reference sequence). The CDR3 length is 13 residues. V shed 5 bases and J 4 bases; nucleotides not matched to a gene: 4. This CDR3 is CASSEGGTTEAFF. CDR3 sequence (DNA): TGTGCCAGTAGTGAAGGGGGCACCACTGAAGCTTTCTTT.

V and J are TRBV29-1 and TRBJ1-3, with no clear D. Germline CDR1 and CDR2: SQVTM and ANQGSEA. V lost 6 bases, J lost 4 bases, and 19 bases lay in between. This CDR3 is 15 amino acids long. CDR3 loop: CSVQPTSASGNTIYF. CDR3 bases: TGCAGCGTCCAGCCGACTTCGGCGTCGGGAAACACCATATATTTT.

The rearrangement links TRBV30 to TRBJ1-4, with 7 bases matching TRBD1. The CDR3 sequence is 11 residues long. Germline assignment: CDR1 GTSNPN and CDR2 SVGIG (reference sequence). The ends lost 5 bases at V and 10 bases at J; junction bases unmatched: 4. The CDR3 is CAWEGGGKLFF. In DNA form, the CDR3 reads TGTGCCTGGGAAGGGGGCGGAAAACTGTTTTTT.

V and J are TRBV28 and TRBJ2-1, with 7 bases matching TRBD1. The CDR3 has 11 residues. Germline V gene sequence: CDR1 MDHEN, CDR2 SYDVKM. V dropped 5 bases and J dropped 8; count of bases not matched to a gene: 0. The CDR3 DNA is TGTGCCAGCAGTGACAGGGATGAGCAGTTCTTC. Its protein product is CASSDRDEQFF.

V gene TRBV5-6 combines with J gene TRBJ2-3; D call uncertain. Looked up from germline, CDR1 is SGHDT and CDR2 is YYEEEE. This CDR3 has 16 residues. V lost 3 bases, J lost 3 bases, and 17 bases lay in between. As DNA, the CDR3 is TGTGCCAGCAGCTCTTACCTTGGCCTAGATACAGATACGCAGTATTTT. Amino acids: CASSSYLGLDTDTQYF.

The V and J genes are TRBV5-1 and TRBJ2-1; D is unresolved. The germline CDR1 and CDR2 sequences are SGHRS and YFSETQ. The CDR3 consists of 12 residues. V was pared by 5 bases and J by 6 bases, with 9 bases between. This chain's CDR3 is CASRLEFNEQFF. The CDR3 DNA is TGCGCCAGCAGGCTGGAGTTCAATGAGCAGTTCTTC.